This T cell receptor (beta chain) was identified in a study of identical twins. TCRdb reprocessed the 5' RACE reads via MiXCR and lists one record per CDR3 protein. The data hold 200,000 to 300,000 distinct CDR3 sequences, with roughly 12% observed a single time. This clonotype was picked up a small number of times. The CDR3 loop spans 14 amino acids. Trimming stripped 3 bases from V and 8 bases from J, with 17 bases between. Germline V gives CDR1 SGHRS, CDR2 YFSETQ. These data were likewise used in another study, on yellow fever vaccine responses in identical twins.

This chain uses TRBV5-1 with TRBJ1-2; unclear D gene. Sequencing was done on a sample of memory (CD45RO+) T cells sorted from blood. The receptor was isolated from a woman aged 18-29 years in good health. CDR3 nucleotide sequence: TGCGCCAGCAGCTCGGAAGTAATGTGGAAGGGCTACACCTTC. It is translated as CASSSEVMWKGYTF.